The 27 T cell receptor beta chains below were found in one sample sequenced in a study of response to subunit inactivated influenza vaccine. TCRdb re-derived calls from the RT-PCR reads in MiXCR, one entry per CDR3 protein. The table lists a few hundred thousand distinct CDR3 sequences, approximately 10% of them singletons. A further study also used this sample, focusing on T cells expressing NK-cell markers. That source notes: Making the TCR beta cDNA relied on 5'RACE template switching with UMIs.

The input for sequencing was PBMCs from blood, taken on the day of vaccination. These receptor sequences come from a man over 45 who received an inactivated influenza vaccine.

CDR3 in amino acids: CASSLYRDYSAKNIQYF. CDR3 nucleotides: TGTGCCAGCAGCTTATACCGGGACTACTCTGCCAAAAACATTCAGTACTTC. The V gene is TRBV7-2, the J gene TRBJ2-4, with 7 positions matching TRBD2. There are 17 residues in the CDR3. The germline gives CDR1 SGHTA, CDR2 FQGNSA. J gave up 1 base and V 2 bases, and 8 bases lay outside the gene matches.

J is TRBJ2-7 and V is TRBV28; 10 positions agree with TRBD1. CDR3 length: 18 residues. CDR1 and CDR2 from the germline V gene are MDHEN and SYDVKM. V was pared by 4 bases and J by 3 bases, with 15 bases of the junction left unmatched. The CDR3, as DNA: TGTGCCAGCAGTTCCCTTCCCACCTACGACAGGGGGCTCTACGAGCAGTACTTC. Its protein product is CASSSLPTYDRGLYEQYF.

This clonotype was seen ten or more times. The rearrangement links TRBV5-1 to TRBJ2-3; unclear D gene. The CDR3 is 14 amino acids. V was trimmed by 2 bases and J by 6 bases, leaving 13 bases between them. Germline V lookup: CDR1 SGHRS, CDR2 YFSETQ. CDR3 in DNA: TGCGCCAGCAGCTTCGGAAAAAGCGCCGATACGCAGTATTTT. It translates to CASSFGKSADTQYF.

V is TRBV7-6 and J is TRBJ2-1; 13 nucleotides match TRBD2. The ends lost 1 base at V and 9 bases at J; junction bases unmatched: 0. Germline lookup yields CDR1 SGHVS and CDR2 FNYEAQ. The CDR3 length is 14 residues. The CDR3 sequence: CASSLGTSGSEQFF. The CDR3 region has the DNA TGTGCCAGCAGCTTAGGGACTAGCGGGAGTGAGCAGTTCTTC.

In its sample, this clonotype was seen a few times. The chain is built from TRBV19 and TRBJ1-4; D remains ambiguous. Germline V gene sequence: CDR1 LNHDA, CDR2 SQIVND (reference sequence). This CDR3 is 14 amino acids long. V dropped 4 bases and J dropped 8 bases, with 14 bases sitting between them. The CDR3 protein is CASSRRAGGEKLFF. The CDR3 region has the DNA TGTGCCAGTAGTAGACGGGCCGGAGGCGAAAAACTGTTTTTT.

This clonotype was counted between two and nine times. This sequence joins TRBV5-6 and TRBJ1-5; TRBD1 matches at 9 bases. Germline values: CDR1 SGHDT, CDR2 YYEEEE. After removal of 3 bases from V and 6 bases from J, the junction contained 13 bases not matched to a gene. CDR3 size: 17 residues. This CDR3 is CASSYYWADRGGQPQHF. The CDR3 DNA sequence: TGTGCCAGCAGCTACTACTGGGCGGACAGGGGCGGTCAGCCCCAGCATTTT.

In this sample, this clonotype turned up many times. CDR3 bases: TGTGCCACCAGTGATAGGGCAGCGAACACCGGGGAGCTGTTTTTT. Its protein is CATSDRAANTGELFF. The chain carries TRBV24-1 and TRBJ2-2; D not resolved. This CDR3 comprises 15 residues. In germline, CDR1 is KGHDR, CDR2 SFDVKD. With 3 bases removed from V and 0 bases from J, the gap between germline ends came to 7 bases.

The table lists this clonotype with many counts. V is TRBV6-1 and J is TRBJ2-1; 10 positions agree with TRBD2. CDR3 length: 14 amino acids. In germline, CDR1 is MNHNS, CDR2 SASEGT. V trimming: 7 bases; J trimming: 4 bases; junction bases outside the gene matches: 4. The CDR3 DNA sequence: TGTGCCAGCACCAGAGCGGGAGGGTACAATGAGCAGTTCTTC. As protein: CASTRAGGYNEQFF.

In its sample, this clonotype was seen a few times. The rearrangement links TRBV12-3 or TRBV12-4 to TRBJ1-4; D remains ambiguous. The V and J ends lost 3 bases and 0 bases respectively, with 5 bases between them. The CDR3 is made up of 14 amino acids. Here the CDR3 reads CASSFLATNEKLFF. DNA for the CDR3: TGTGCCAGCAGTTTTTTAGCAACTAATGAAAAACTGTTTTTT.

The chain employs TRBV25-1 and TRBJ2-7; no definite D call. The CDR3 is made up of 14 amino acids. In germline, CDR1 is MGHDK, CDR2 SYGVNS. Trimming cost V 1 base and J 1 base, with 8 bases left between them. The CDR3, as DNA: TGTGCCAGCAGTGAATTGGCCGGATCCTACGAGCAGTACTTC. Translation gives CASSELAGSYEQYF.

The gene calls are TRBV29-1 and TRBJ1-1; possibly TRBD1 for D (5 bases). The CDR3 loop spans 13 amino acids. Germline V gene sequence: CDR1 SQVTM, CDR2 ANQGSEA. V was clipped by 4 bases and J by 1 base, with 10 bases between them. The CDR3 reads CSVGYRGNTEAFF. CDR3 nucleotides: TGCAGCGTTGGTTATAGGGGGAACACTGAAGCTTTCTTT.

This clonotype was seen many times. The chain links TRBV20-1 to TRBJ2-1; 9 bases align to TRBD2. J was trimmed by 5 bases and V by 6 bases; bases with no gene match: 8. Germline lookup yields CDR1 DFQATT and CDR2 SNEGSKA (reference sequence). The CDR3 runs to 14 residues. In DNA, the CDR3 is TGCAGTGCCCAGCGAGCGGGAGGTAACAATGAGCAGTTCTTC. Its translation is CSAQRAGGNNEQFF.

This clonotype was picked up many times. The chain employs TRBV5-5 and TRBJ2-1; 11 nucleotides align to TRBD1. V shed 1 base, J shed 7 bases, and the junction held 7 bases outside the gene matches. The length of the CDR3 is 16 residues. Germline V CDR1 and CDR2: SGHKS, YYEKEE (reference sequence). For the CDR3, the DNA is TGTGCCAGCAGCTTGCTGGACAGGGGGCTTTGGAATGAGCAGTTCTTC. This translates into CASSLLDRGLWNEQFF.

In its sample, this clonotype was seen many times. The V gene is TRBV29-1, the J gene TRBJ2-3, with D uncertain. The CDR3 runs 16 residues. Germline values: CDR1 SQVTM, CDR2 ANQGSEA. V was shortened by 2 bases and J by 2 bases, with 17 bases between the two germline ends. As DNA, the CDR3 is TGCAGCGTTGAAAGAATGCGGATCTTACCCACAGATACGCAGTATTTT. Residues: CSVERMRILPTDTQYF.

This rearrangement joins TRBV5-1 to TRBJ1-2, with D possibly matching TRBD1 (6 bases). Trimming left V 0 bases short and J 8 bases short, with 20 bases between. Germline values: CDR1 SGHRS, CDR2 YFSETQ. The length of the CDR3 is 16 residues. The CDR3, as DNA: TGCGCCAGCAGCTTGGAGGCTCGGGGGGCTACCTTCGGCTACACCTTC. Translation: CASSLEARGATFGYTF.

The rearrangement links TRBV20-1 to TRBJ1-1; the D gene is possibly TRBD1 (6 bases). Germline values: CDR1 DFQATT, CDR2 SNEGSKA (reference sequence). The CDR3 contains 14 residues. V was trimmed by 3 bases and J by 1 base, leaving 12 bases between them. The DNA for the CDR3 is TGCAGTGCTAGTCCGGGGACAACGAACACTGAAGCTTTCTTT. It translates to CSASPGTTNTEAFF.

This clonotype appeared many times. The CDR3 reads CASSLNRAGNTIYF. The DNA of the CDR3 is TGTGCCAGCAGCTTAAACAGGGCTGGAAACACCATATATTTT. The chain joins TRBV7-2 to TRBJ1-3, with TRBD1 as a possible D gene (6 bases). V lost 2 bases, J lost 2 bases, and 7 bases lay in between. The V gene's germline CDR1 is SGHTA and CDR2 FQGNSA. This CDR3 comprises 14 residues.

The chain combines TRBV6-4 with TRBJ1-3; D may be TRBD1 (6 bases). V lost 3 bases, J lost 0 bases, and 12 bases lay in between. The germline gives CDR1 MRHNA, CDR2 SNTAGT. The CDR3 totals 16 residues. This chain's CDR3 is CASSERQVDSGNTIYF. The CDR3 nucleotides are TGTGCCAGCAGTGAAAGACAGGTTGACTCTGGAAACACCATATATTTT.

V is TRBV5-1 and J is TRBJ2-2; D is possibly TRBD1 (6 bases). The CDR3 has 16 residues. Trimming left V 1 base short and J 6 bases short, with 16 bases between. Germline V lookup: CDR1 SGHRS, CDR2 YFSETQ. The CDR3 loop reads CASSLYQGISSGELFF. The CDR3 bases are TGCGCCAGCAGCTTGTATCAGGGGATTTCTTCCGGGGAGCTGTTTTTT.

The chain combines TRBV9 with TRBJ2-5; 10 bases line up with TRBD2. The ends lost 0 bases at V and 4 bases at J; junction bases unmatched: 6. CDR3 size: 16 residues. The germline V gene encodes CDR1 SGDLS and CDR2 YYNGEE. The CDR3, as DNA: TGTGCCAGCAGCGTAGCTGCTAGCGGGAGCCGAGAGACCCAGTACTTC. Translation gives CASSVAASGSRETQYF.

This clonotype was counted only a few times. The chain joins TRBV3-1 to TRBJ1-1, with D possibly matching TRBD1 (6 bases). Per the germline V gene, CDR1 is LGHDT and CDR2 is YNNKEL (reference sequence). The CDR3 contains 15 residues. V lost 2 bases and J lost 4, with 14 bases in between. The CDR3: CASSQQQGGGTEAFF. CDR3 nucleotide sequence: TGTGCCAGCAGCCAACAACAGGGCGGCGGCACTGAAGCTTTCTTT.

This clonotype showed up just a few times. The rearrangement uses TRBV6-2 or TRBV6-3 and TRBJ2-6; TRBD2 matches 8 bases. This CDR3 contains 16 residues. Germline lookup yields CDR1 MNHEY and CDR2 SVGEGT. Trimming cost V 7 bases and J 2 bases; bases outside gene matches: 7. CDR3 DNA: TGTGCCAGCACCACCCCAGCGGGGGCTGGGGCCAACGTCCTGACTTTC. This codes for CASTTPAGAGANVLTF.

This clonotype was recorded many times. The CDR3 nucleotides are TGTGCCAGCAGGAAGCTAGCGGGGGCGCATGAGCAGTTCTTC. Amino acids: CASRKLAGAHEQFF. This rearrangement joins TRBV28 to TRBJ2-1; 10 positions match TRBD2. The CDR3 is made up of 14 amino acids. V gave up 6 bases and J gave up 8 bases; unmatched junction bases: 7. The germline gives CDR1 MDHEN, CDR2 SYDVKM.

There are many counts of this clonotype. The genes are TRBV3-1 and TRBJ2-7; TRBD1 matches 9 bases. CDR1 and CDR2 (germline): LGHDT, YNNKEL (reference sequence). CDR3 size: 14 residues. Trimming cost V 6 bases and J 4 bases; bases outside gene matches: 7. The CDR3: CASRPQGAPYEQYF. The CDR3 coding sequence is TGTGCCAGCAGGCCACAGGGGGCGCCATACGAGCAGTACTTC.

This clonotype was counted between two and nine times. V usage is TRBV19 and J usage is TRBJ2-1, with 7 bases matching TRBD2. V shed 5 bases and J 2 bases; nucleotides not matched to a gene: 6. CDR1 is LNHDA and CDR2 is SQIVND in the germline V gene (reference sequence). This CDR3 has 15 residues. For the CDR3, the DNA is TGTGCCAGTAGTCGAGGGAGGGCGGCCTACAATGAGCAGTTCTTC. This translates into CASSRGRAAYNEQFF.

The rearrangement links TRBV6-1 to TRBJ1-1; no clear D. The V and J ends lost 6 bases and 5 bases respectively, with 13 bases between them. The CDR3 consists of 13 residues. CDR1 is MNHNS and CDR2 is SASEGT in the germline V gene. CDR3 region: CASSQHGGTEAFF. The CDR3 DNA reads TGTGCCAGCAGCCAACACGGAGGGACTGAAGCTTTCTTT.

The chain combines TRBV14 with TRBJ2-3, with 7 bases identical to TRBD1. The CDR3 runs 15 residues. Germline V gene lookup returns CDR1 SGHDN and CDR2 FVKESK. J gave up 0 bases and V 1 base, and 1 base lay outside the gene matches. CDR3 in amino acids: CASSQGRGSTDTQYF. The CDR3 DNA is TGTGCCAGCAGCCAAGGCAGGGGGAGCACAGATACGCAGTATTTT. Based on the CDR3 plus reference TRBV14 and TRBJ2-3, the full variable domain is EAGVTQFPSHSVIEKGQTVTLRCDPISGHDNLYWYRRVMGKEIKFLLHFVKESKQDESGMPNNRFLAERTGGTYSTLKVQPAELEDSGVYFCASSQGRGSTDTQYFGPGTRLTVL.